The rows below give T cell receptor beta chains drawn from one sample of a study of OX40 agonist ivuxolimab in advanced cancers. Clones were sequenced by immunoSEQ multiplex PCR, and TCRdb holds only the in-frame ones, with some missing. Among 20,000 to 30,000 clones listed, approximately 90% were seen once. Here the sequenced sample was CD4+ or CD8+ T cells sorted from blood, taken in a trial of the OX40 agonist ivuxolimab. The receptors stem from an adult with an advanced solid tumor such as melanoma, head and neck, liver or kidney cancer. Both conserved end residues are part of each CDR3. D genes are given only for firm matches. Expanded clones get a size class; other rows say once, few or many, or leave the size out.

clone size | J gene | D gene | V gene | CDR3 protein | CDR3 DNA
. | TRBJ2-7 | TRBD1 | TRBV28 | CASSPSGTGAYEQYF | TGTGCCAGCAGCCCGTCGGGGACAGGAGCCTACGAGCAGTACTTC
. | TRBJ2-2 | . | TRBV10-1 | CASSESDGELFF | TGCGCCAGCAGTGAGTCTGACGGGGAGCTGTTTTTT
. | TRBJ2-7 | . | TRBV6-1 | CASSEGPGDEQYF | TGTGCCAGCAGTGAAGGTCCAGGAGACGAGCAGTACTTC
. | TRBJ1-2 | . | TRBV5-1 | CASSLGQRANYGYTF | TGCGCCAGCAGCTTGGGCCAGCGGGCTAACTATGGCTACACCTTC
. | TRBJ1-4 | . | TRBV28 | CASSLGLNEKLFF | TGTGCCAGCAGTTTAGGACTTAATGAAAAACTGTTTTTT
. | TRBJ1-5 | . | TRBV7-8 | CASTTTGSNQPQHF | TGTGCCAGCACCACTACGGGGAGCAATCAGCCCCAGCATTTT
. | TRBJ2-7 | TRBD1 | TRBV14 | CASSRQDRAPYEQYF | TGTGCCAGCAGCCGCCAGGACAGGGCCCCCTACGAGCAGTACTTC
. | TRBJ2-1 | . | TRBV10-3 | CAIRYSAVYNEQFF | TGTGCCATCAGGTATAGTGCTGTCTACAATGAGCAGTTCTTC
. | TRBJ1-3 | TRBD1 | TRBV5-7 | CASSPWTGGNTIYF | TGTGCCAGCTCTCCCTGGACAGGTGGAAACACCATATATTTT
once | TRBJ1-2 | . | TRBV6-6 | CASSSGEGVNYGYTF | TGTGCCAGCAGTTCCGGGGAGGGGGTTAACTATGGCTACACCTTC
. | TRBJ2-7 | . | TRBV2 | CASGGGGGDEQYF | TGTGCCAGCGGCGGAGGGGGAGGCGACGAGCAGTACTTC
. | TRBJ2-7 | . | TRBV4-1 | CASSQDGGVSYEQYF | TGCGCCAGCAGCCAAGACGGGGGTGTGTCCTACGAGCAGTACTTC
. | TRBJ2-7 | TRBD2 | TRBV10-2 | CASSVGAGAGYEQYF | TGCGCCAGCAGCGTCGGTGCGGGAGCAGGGTACGAGCAGTACTTC
. | TRBJ1-2 | . | TRBV14 | CASSHPGSFYGYTF | TGTGCCAGCAGCCACCCTGGGTCCTTCTATGGCTACACCTTC
. | TRBJ1-1 | TRBD1 | TRBV10-3 | CAISGQGVNTEAFF | TGTGCCATCAGTGGGCAGGGGGTGAACACTGAAGCTTTCTTT
once | TRBJ2-5 | TRBD2 | TRBV18 | CASSPRRGDQETQYF | TGTGCCAGCTCACCAAGGCGGGGGGATCAAGAGACCCAGTACTTC
. | TRBJ2-7 | . | TRBV7-8 | CASSLDGPYEQYF | TGTGCCAGCAGCCTGGACGGGCCCTACGAGCAGTACTTC
. | TRBJ1-1 | . | TRBV10-3 | CAIREGGNTEAFF | TGTGCCATCAGGGAGGGGGGGAACACTGAAGCTTTCTTT
few | TRBJ2-1 | TRBD1 | TRBV11-2 | CASLGDRAGPYNEQFF | TGTGCCAGCCTTGGGGACAGGGCCGGTCCCTACAATGAGCAGTTCTTC
. | TRBJ2-3 | TRBD2 | TRBV15 | CATSRDLAGGPSTDTQYF | TGTGCCACCAGCAGAGATCTAGCGGGGGGGCCTAGCACAGATACGCAGTATTTT
. | TRBJ1-2 | TRBD1 | TRBV4-1 | CASSQVVQGGGSNYGYTF | TGCGCCAGCAGCCAAGTCGTACAGGGGGGCGGTTCTAACTATGGCTACACCTTC
. | TRBJ1-3 | . | TRBV7-2 | CASSLDRSANTIYF | TGTGCCAGCAGCTTAGACAGATCAGCAAACACCATATATTTT
few | TRBJ1-1 | . | TRBV27 | CASSTRSLSEAFF | TGTGCCAGCAGTACGCGATCCCTGAGTGAAGCTTTCTTT
. | TRBJ1-4 | . | TRBV5-4 | CASSLVGRAGRTNEKLFF | TGTGCCAGCAGCTTGGTGGGAAGAGCAGGGCGAACTAATGAAAAACTGTTTTTT
. | TRBJ2-3 | TRBD2 | TRBV19 | CASSIGAREDTDTQYF | TGTGCCAGTAGTATAGGTGCGCGGGAGGACACAGATACGCAGTATTTT
. | TRBJ2-3 | . | TRBV2 | CASRDDGLPTDTQYF | TGTGCCAGCAGGGACGACGGGCTACCCACAGATACGCAGTATTTT
. | TRBJ1-5 | . | TRBV19 | CASSITQQGPGAQHF | TGTGCCAGTAGTATTACTCAACAGGGTCCTGGGGCCCAGCATTTT
. | TRBJ2-3 | . | TRBV9 | CASSAPRRRETPSTDTQYF | TGTGCCAGCAGCGCCCCAAGGAGGAGGGAAACCCCTAGCACAGATACGCAGTATTTT
. | TRBJ1-1 | TRBD1 | TRBV5-8 | CASSLWTGDEAFF | TGTGCCAGCAGCCTTTGGACAGGGGACGAGGCTTTCTTT
. | TRBJ2-3 | . | TRBV7-8 | CASSLVNPTDTQYF | TGTGCCAGCAGCTTAGTAAACCCCACAGATACGCAGTATTTT
. | TRBJ2-1 | TRBD2 | TRBV5-1 | CASSSNSGSNNEQFF | TGCGCCAGCAGCTCAAATAGCGGGAGTAATAATGAGCAGTTCTTC
. | TRBJ2-2 | . | TRBV9 | CASSPTGTPNTGELFF | TGTGCCAGCAGCCCCACAGGAACCCCGAACACCGGGGAGCTGTTTTTT
. | TRBJ2-7 | TRBD1 | TRBV7-6 | CASSQRDRGLYEQYF | TGTGCCAGCAGCCAAAGGGACAGGGGGCTCTACGAGCAGTACTTC
. | TRBJ2-3 | TRBD2 | TRBV9 | CASSRTSGTSDTQYF | TGTGCCAGCAGCCGGACTAGCGGGACCTCAGATACGCAGTATTTT
. | TRBJ2-2 | . | TRBV11-2 | CASSLATVTGELFF | TGTGCCAGCAGCTTAGCGACAGTTACCGGGGAGCTGTTTTTT
. | TRBJ1-5 | . | TRBV2 | CASSAGSSNQPQHF | TGTGCCAGCAGTGCAGGGAGCAGCAATCAGCCCCAGCATTTT
. | TRBJ1-1 | . | TRBV11-3 | CASSLNVWGDNTEAFF | TGTGCCAGCAGCTTAAACGTTTGGGGAGATAACACTGAAGCTTTCTTT
. | TRBJ1-1 | . | TRBV5-8 | CASNQWGLNTEAFF | TGTGCCAGCAACCAGTGGGGGTTGAACACTGAAGCTTTCTTT
. | TRBJ1-4 | . | TRBV6-1 | CASSIGRSNEKLFF | TGTGCCAGCAGTATTGGACGGAGTAATGAAAAACTGTTTTTT
. | TRBJ1-1 | TRBD1 | TRBV15 | CATSINRDRVSIF | TGTGCCACCAGCATCAACCGGGACAGGGTTTCTATCTTT
. | TRBJ2-3 | . | TRBV7-8 | CASSLVGDTQYF | TGTGCCAGCAGCTTAGTCGGAGATACGCAGTATTTT
. | TRBJ1-1 | . | TRBV2 | CASSGATEGTEAFF | TGTGCCAGCAGTGGAGCGACGGAGGGGACTGAAGCTTTCTTT
. | TRBJ2-7 | . | TRBV5-6 | CASSYGQSYEQYF | TGTGCCAGCAGCTACGGACAGTCCTACGAGCAGTACTTC
. | TRBJ2-5 | . | TRBV6-5 | CASSSEGLNGETQYF | TGTGCCAGCAGTTCTGAGGGTCTTAATGGAGAGACCCAGTACTTC
once | TRBJ1-1 | TRBD1 | TRBV29-1 | CSVEEWDSPNTEAFF | TGCAGCGTTGAAGAATGGGACAGCCCCAACACTGAAGCTTTCTTT
. | TRBJ1-6 | . | TRBV4-3 | CASSQGVGSPLHF | TGCGCCAGCAGCCAAGGGGTAGGGTCACCCCTCCACTTT
. | TRBJ2-7 | . | TRBV7-8 | CASSPDISYEQYF | TGTGCCAGCAGCCCGGACATCTCCTACGAGCAGTACTTC
. | TRBJ2-5 | TRBD2 | TRBV5-6 | CASSLRTSGGAIKTQYF | TGTGCCAGCAGCTTGAGGACTAGCGGGGGGGCCATCAAGACCCAGTACTTC
. | TRBJ2-2 | TRBD2 | TRBV9 | CASSVAGGPGELFF | TGTGCCAGCAGCGTAGCGGGAGGGCCCGGGGAGCTGTTTTTT